The rows below give T cell receptor beta chains drawn from one sample of a study of T-cell memory formation after mild COVID-19. TCRdb analysed the 5' RACE reads with MiXCR anew, one entry per CDR3 protein. The data show approximately 340,000 distinct CDR3 sequences, with over 10% seen just once and about 22% held by the top ten. Sequenced: PBMCs or a T cell subset sorted from them (not recorded which). Receptor source: a young man who had mild COVID-19 (a few samples of this study predate the infection). Cell type and time point are not known. Each CDR3 is given with its conserved first and last residue. Fields, in order: CDR3 length, V gene, D gene, clone size, J gene, CDR3 DNA, CDR3 protein. The D gene is left open where the match is weak. Clone size is not always given. Where it is, it says once, few, many or a class for expanded clones.

>14|TRBV5-6|-|few|TRBJ1-2
TGTGCCAGCAGCTTGGGCGGCAGCTTTTGGGGCTACACCTTC
CASSLGGSFWGYTF
>15|TRBV4-1|-|few|TRBJ1-1
TGCGCCAGCAGCCAAGCGGCAGGGGCGGACACTGAAGCTTTCTTT
CASSQAAGADTEAFF
>14|TRBV12-3/TRBV12-4|-|many|TRBJ2-6
TGTGCCACCGATACCCAAGGTGGGGCCAACGTCCTGACTTTC
CATDTQGGANVLTF
>15|TRBV5-8|TRBD2|-|TRBJ2-3
TGTGCCAGCAGCTTGGCTAGCGGGTTCACAGATACGCAGTATTTT
CASSLASGFTDTQYF
>14|TRBV5-1|-|-|TRBJ2-3
TGCGCCAGCAAACGGGGGACTGGCACGGATACGCAGTATTTT
CASKRGTGTDTQYF
>12|TRBV12-3/TRBV12-4|-|few|TRBJ1-2
TGTGCCAGCAGTTTAGGGCAATATGGCTACACCTTC
CASSLGQYGYTF
>13|TRBV2|-|-|TRBJ2-7
TGTGCCAGCAGTGAAGGGTCACCCTACGAGCAGTACTTC
CASSEGSPYEQYF
>17|TRBV5-1|TRBD1|-|TRBJ2-7
TGCGCCAGCAGCTTGATTGTTGGTGACAGGGTCGAATACGAGCAGTACTTC
CASSLIVGDRVEYEQYF
>15|TRBV5-1|TRBD1|-|TRBJ2-5
TGCGCCAGCAGCAGAACAGGGGATCCCCAAGAGACCCAGTACTTC
CASSRTGDPQETQYF
>15|TRBV3-1|-|few|TRBJ2-7
TGTGCCAGCAGCCCGTCCGGGACAAGAAACTACGAGCAGTACTTC
CASSPSGTRNYEQYF
>19|TRBV6-4|TRBD2|few|TRBJ2-2
TGTGCCAGCAGTCCCCAATGGTTTGCGGGGGGCGAGAACACCGGGGAGCTGTTTTTT
CASSPQWFAGGENTGELFF
>15|TRBV9|TRBD1|-|TRBJ2-5
TGTGCCAGCAGCGAGTCGGGACAGGGAGGGGAGACCCAGTACTTC
CASSESGQGGETQYF
>14|TRBV7-9|TRBD2|few|TRBJ2-1
TGTGCCAGCACTCCTAGCGGGGGTTACGGAGAGCAGTTCTTC
CASTPSGGYGEQFF
>16|TRBV4-3|-|-|TRBJ2-1
TGCGCCAGCAGACAAGGTTACGGGGGATCCTACAATGAGCAGTTCTTC
CASRQGYGGSYNEQFF
>16|TRBV6-6|-|-|TRBJ1-3
TGTGCCAGCAGGACCGCCGGTGAGGGCTATGGAAACACCATATATTTT
CASRTAGEGYGNTIYF
>13|TRBV6-4|-|many|TRBJ2-3
TGTGCCAGCAGTGAGGGGAGCACAGATACGCAGTATTTT
CASSEGSTDTQYF
>14|TRBV7-9|TRBD1|-|TRBJ2-3
TGTGCCAGCAGCTTCCGGGACAGGGGACATACGCAGTATTTT
CASSFRDRGHTQYF
>11|TRBV7-2|-|few|TRBJ2-5
TGTGCCAGCAGTCCCACGAAGACCCAGTACTTC
CASSPTKTQYF
>18|TRBV7-2|TRBD1|few|TRBJ1-1
TGTGCCAGCAGCTTATATCCCCGTACGGACAGGATGAACACTGAAGCTTTCTTT
CASSLYPRTDRMNTEAFF
>13|TRBV6-5|-|-|TRBJ2-7
TGTGCCAGCAGCCCCCTTGGGGGGTACGAGCAGTACTTC
CASSPLGGYEQYF
>16|TRBV18|TRBD1|-|TRBJ2-1
TGTGCCAGCTCACCCCTGCTCGGACAGGAGAACAATGAGCAGTTCTTC
CASSPLLGQENNEQFF
>15|TRBV6-5|-|-|TRBJ1-5
TGTGCCAGCAGTTACTCGAGGGTTGGCAATCAGCCCCAGCATTTT
CASSYSRVGNQPQHF
>13|TRBV27|-|many|TRBJ2-5
TGTGCCAGCAGTCAGAGAGTCCAAGAGACCCAGTACTTC
CASSQRVQETQYF
>14|TRBV20-1|-|-|TRBJ2-3
TGCAGTGCTAGGAAGGAGGACTTCACAGATACGCAGTATTTT
CSARKEDFTDTQYF
>14|TRBV11-2|-|few|TRBJ1-6
TGTGCCAGCAGCTTAGCATTTAGGGATTCACCCCTCCACTTT
CASSLAFRDSPLHF
>11|TRBV2|-|-|TRBJ2-5
TGTGCCAGCACCGGCGGGGAGACCCAGTACTTC
CASTGGETQYF
>16|TRBV11-1|-|-|TRBJ1-4
TGTGCCAGCAGCGTCCGAGGTTATCGGGCGGATGAAAAACTGTTTTTT
CASSVRGYRADEKLFF